The source of this TCR beta chain is a study of glioma-infiltrating T cells. Notes on the study in general: CDR3 overlap between tissue and blood was very small. Non-neoplastic patients had below-expected tissue-blood divergence, while all gliomas exceeded expectation.

This clonotype appeared a few times. As yet, its antigen is unknown. V trimming: 6 bases; J trimming: 7 bases; junction bases outside the gene matches: 6. Germline V CDR1 and CDR2: ENHRY, SYGVKD. This CDR3 spans 13 amino acids. TCR alpha and beta CDR3 regions were amplified from RNA using iRepertoire nested multiplex PCR. One-step reverse transcription and amplification started from approximately 100-400 ng of tissue mRNA or PBMC total RNA. TCRdb itself ran the multiplex PCR reads through MiXCR, one entry per CDR3 protein. The data contain approximately 400,000 distinct CDR3 sequences, approximately 42% of them singletons.

Specimen: glioma tissue, nonneoplastic brain tissue, or PBMCs (not recorded which). The chain is built from TRBV10-3 and TRBJ2-3, with 8 bases lining up with TRBD1. The sequence was collected from a human donor with low-grade glioma or glioblastoma, undergoing nonglioma brain surgery, or in good health (not recorded which). This chain's CDR3 is CAISHRQGNTQYF. DNA for the CDR3: TGTGCCATCAGCCACCGACAGGGGAATACGCAGTATTTT.